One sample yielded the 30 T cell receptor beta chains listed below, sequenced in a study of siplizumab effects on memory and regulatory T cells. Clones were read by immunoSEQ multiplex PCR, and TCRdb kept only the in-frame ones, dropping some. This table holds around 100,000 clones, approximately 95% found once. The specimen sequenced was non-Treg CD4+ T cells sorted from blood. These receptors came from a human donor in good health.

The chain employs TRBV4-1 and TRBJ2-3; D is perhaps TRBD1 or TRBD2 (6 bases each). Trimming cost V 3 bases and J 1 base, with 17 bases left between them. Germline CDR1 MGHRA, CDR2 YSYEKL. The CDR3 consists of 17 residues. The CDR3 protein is CASSQRGSGGGTDTQYF. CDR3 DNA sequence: TGCGCCAGCAGCCAGAGGGGGAGCGGCGGGGGCACAGATACGCAGTATTTT.

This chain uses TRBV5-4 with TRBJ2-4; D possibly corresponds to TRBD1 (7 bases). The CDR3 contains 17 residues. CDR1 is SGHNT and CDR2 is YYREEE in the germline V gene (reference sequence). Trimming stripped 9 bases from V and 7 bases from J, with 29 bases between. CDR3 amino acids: CATTASEGARATNIQYF. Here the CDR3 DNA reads TGTGCCACCACAGCTTCGGAGGGGGCTCGTGCTACTAACATTCAGTACTTC. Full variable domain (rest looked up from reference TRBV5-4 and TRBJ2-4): ETGVTQSPTHLIKTRGQQVTLRCSSQSGHNTVSWYQQALGQGPQFIFQYYREEENGRGNFPPRFSGLQFPNYSSELNVNALELDDSALYLCATTASEGARATNIQYFGAGTRLSVL.

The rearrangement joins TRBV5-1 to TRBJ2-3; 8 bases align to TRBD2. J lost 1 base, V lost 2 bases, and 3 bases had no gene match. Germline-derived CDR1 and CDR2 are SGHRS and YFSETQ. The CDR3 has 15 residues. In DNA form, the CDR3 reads TGCGCCAGCAGCTTTACAGCGGGGGGCACAGATACGCAGTATTTT. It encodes CASSFTAGGTDTQYF.

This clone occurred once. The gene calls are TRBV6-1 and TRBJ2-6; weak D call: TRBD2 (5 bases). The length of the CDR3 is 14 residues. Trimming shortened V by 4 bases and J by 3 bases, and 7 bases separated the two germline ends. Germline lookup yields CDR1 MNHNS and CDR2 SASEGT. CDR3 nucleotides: TGTGCCAGCAGTGCGAGCGGTGGGGCCAACGTCCTGACTTTC. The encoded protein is CASSASGGANVLTF.

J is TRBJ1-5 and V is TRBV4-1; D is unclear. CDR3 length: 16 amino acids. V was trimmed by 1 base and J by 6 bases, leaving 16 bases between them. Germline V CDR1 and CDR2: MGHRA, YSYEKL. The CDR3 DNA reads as TGCGCCAGCAGCCAAGGTTCGGGGTCCCTCGGTCAGCCCCAGCATTTT. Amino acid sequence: CASSQGSGSLGQPQHF.

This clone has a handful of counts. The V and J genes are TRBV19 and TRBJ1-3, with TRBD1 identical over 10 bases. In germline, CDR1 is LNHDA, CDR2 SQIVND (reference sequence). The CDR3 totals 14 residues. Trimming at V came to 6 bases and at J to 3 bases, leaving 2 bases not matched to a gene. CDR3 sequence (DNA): TGTGCCAGTAGGAGGACAGGGGGTGGAAACACCATATATTTT. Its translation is CASRRTGGGNTIYF.

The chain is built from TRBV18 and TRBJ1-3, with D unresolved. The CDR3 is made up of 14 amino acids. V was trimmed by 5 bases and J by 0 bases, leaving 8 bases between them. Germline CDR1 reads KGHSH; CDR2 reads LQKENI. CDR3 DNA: TGTGCCAGCTCAGACACCAGCTCTGGAAACACCATATATTTT. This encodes CASSDTSSGNTIYF.

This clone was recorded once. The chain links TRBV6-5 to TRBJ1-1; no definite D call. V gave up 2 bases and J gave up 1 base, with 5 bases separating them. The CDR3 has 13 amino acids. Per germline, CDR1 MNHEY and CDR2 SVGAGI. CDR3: CASSYGQNTEAFF. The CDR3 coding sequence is TGTGCCAGCAGTTACGGGCAGAACACTGAAGCTTTCTTT.

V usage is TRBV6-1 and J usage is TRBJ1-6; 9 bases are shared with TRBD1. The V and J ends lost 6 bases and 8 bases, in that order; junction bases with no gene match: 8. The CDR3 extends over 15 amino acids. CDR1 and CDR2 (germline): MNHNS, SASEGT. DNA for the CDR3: TGTGCCAGCAGGGACAGGGGATTTACCCATTCACCCCTCCACTTT. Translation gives CASRDRGFTHSPLHF.

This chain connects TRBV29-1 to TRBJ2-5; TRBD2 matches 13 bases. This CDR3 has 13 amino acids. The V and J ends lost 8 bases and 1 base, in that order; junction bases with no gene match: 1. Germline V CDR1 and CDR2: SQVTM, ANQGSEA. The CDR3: CSWTSGGQETQYF. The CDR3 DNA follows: TGCAGCTGGACTAGCGGGGGCCAAGAGACCCAGTACTTC.

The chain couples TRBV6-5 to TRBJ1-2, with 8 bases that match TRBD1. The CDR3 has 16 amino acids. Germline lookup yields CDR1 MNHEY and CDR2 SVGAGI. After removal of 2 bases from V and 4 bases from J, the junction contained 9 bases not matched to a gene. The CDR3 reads CASSYQGRGLGYGYTF. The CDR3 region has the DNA TGTGCCAGCAGTTACCAGGGCAGGGGGCTTGGCTATGGCTACACCTTC.

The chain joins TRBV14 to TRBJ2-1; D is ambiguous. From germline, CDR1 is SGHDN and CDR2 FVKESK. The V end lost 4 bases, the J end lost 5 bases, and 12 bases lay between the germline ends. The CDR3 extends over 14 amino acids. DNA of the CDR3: TGTGCCAGCAGCCCTCAGACCCTGAACAATGAGCAGTTCTTC. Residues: CASSPQTLNNEQFF.

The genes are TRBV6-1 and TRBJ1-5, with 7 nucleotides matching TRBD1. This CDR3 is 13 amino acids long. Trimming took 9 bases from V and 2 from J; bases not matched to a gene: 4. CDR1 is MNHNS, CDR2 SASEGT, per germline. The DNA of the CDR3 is TGTGCCAGTAAGGGGGCTGGCAATCAGCCCCAGCATTTT. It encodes CASKGAGNQPQHF.

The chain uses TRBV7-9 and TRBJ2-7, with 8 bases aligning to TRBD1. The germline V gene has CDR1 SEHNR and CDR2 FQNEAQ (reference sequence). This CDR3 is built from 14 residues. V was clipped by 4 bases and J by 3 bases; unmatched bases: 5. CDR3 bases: TGTGCCAGCAGCTCCGGGACAGGTGACTACGAGCAGTACTTC. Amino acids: CASSSGTGDYEQYF.

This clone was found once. The CDR3 sequence: CASSYQGNQPQHF. CDR3 nucleotides: TGTGCCAGCAGCTATCAGGGGAATCAGCCCCAGCATTTT. The chain employs TRBV6-5 and TRBJ1-5; D might be TRBD1 (6 bases). The CDR3 length is 13 residues. From germline, CDR1 is MNHEY and CDR2 SVGAGI. Trimming took 6 bases from V and 4 from J, leaving 10 bases between them.

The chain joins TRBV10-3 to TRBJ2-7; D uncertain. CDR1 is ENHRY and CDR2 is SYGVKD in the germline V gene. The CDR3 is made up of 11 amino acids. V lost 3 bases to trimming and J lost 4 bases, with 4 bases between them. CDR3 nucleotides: TGTGCCATCAGTGACGGGTACGAGCAGTACTTC. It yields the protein CAISDGYEQYF.

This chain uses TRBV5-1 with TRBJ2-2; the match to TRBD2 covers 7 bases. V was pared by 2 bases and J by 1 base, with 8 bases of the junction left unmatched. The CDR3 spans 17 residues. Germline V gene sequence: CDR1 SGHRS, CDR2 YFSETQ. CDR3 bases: TGCGCCAGCAGCTTCCGATTAGCGGGTCGGAACACCGGGGAGCTGTTTTTT. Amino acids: CASSFRLAGRNTGELFF.

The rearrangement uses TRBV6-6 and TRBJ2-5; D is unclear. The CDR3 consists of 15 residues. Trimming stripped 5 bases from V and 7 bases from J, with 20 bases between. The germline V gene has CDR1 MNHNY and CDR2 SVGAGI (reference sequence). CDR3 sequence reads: CASSKSTGSKATQYF. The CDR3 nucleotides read TGTGCCAGCAGTAAGAGTACCGGGTCCAAAGCGACCCAGTACTTC.

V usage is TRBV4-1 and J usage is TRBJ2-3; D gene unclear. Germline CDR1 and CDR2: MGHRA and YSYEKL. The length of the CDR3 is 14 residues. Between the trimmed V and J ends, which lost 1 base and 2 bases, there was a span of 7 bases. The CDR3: CASSQVTTTDTQYF. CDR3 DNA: TGCGCCAGCAGCCAAGTGACGACCACAGATACGCAGTATTTT.

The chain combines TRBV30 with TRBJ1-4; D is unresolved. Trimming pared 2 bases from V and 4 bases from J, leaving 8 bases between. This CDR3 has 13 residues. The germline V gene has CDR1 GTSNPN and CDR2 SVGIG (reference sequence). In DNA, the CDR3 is TGTGCCTGGAGTAAGGGTTTTAATGAAAAACTGTTTTTT. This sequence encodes CAWSKGFNEKLFF.

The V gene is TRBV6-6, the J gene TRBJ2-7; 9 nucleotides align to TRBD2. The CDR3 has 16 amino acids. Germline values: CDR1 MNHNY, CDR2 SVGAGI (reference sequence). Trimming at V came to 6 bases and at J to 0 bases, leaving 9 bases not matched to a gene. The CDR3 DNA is TGTGCCAGCAGGCCTCCGACTAGCGGAGGCTCCTACGAGCAGTACTTC. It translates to CASRPPTSGGSYEQYF.

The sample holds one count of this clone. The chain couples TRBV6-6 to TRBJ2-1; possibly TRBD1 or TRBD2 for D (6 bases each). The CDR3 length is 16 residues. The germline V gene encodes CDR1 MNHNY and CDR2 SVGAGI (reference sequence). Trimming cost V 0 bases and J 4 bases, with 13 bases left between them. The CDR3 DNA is TGTGCCAGCAGTTACTCCAATGGGGGGCGGTACAATGAGCAGTTCTTC. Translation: CASSYSNGGRYNEQFF.

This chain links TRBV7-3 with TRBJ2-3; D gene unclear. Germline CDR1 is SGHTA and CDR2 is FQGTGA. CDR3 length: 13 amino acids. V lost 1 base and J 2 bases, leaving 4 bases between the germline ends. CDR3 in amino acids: CASSLMDTDTQYF. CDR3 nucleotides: TGTGCCAGCAGCTTAATGGACACAGATACGCAGTATTTT.

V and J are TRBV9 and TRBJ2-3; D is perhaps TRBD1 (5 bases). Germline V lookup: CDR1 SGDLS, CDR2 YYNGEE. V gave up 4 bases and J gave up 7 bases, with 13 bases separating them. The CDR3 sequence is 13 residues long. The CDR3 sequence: CASSPPPGNTQYF. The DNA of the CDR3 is TGTGCCAGCAGCCCCCCGCCAGGGAATACGCAGTATTTT.

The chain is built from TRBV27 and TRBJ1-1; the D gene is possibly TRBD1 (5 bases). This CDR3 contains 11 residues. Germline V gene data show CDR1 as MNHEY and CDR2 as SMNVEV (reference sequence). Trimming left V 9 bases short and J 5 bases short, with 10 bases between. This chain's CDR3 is CASSGWTEAFF. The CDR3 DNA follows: TGTGCCAGTTCAGGGTGGACTGAAGCTTTCTTT.

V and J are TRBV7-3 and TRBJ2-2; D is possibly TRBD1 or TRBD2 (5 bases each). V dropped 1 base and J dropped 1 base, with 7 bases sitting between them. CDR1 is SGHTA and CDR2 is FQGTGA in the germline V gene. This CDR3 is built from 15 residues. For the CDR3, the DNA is TGTGCCAGCAGCTTAAATGGGGGGAACACCGGGGAGCTGTTTTTT. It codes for CASSLNGGNTGELFF.

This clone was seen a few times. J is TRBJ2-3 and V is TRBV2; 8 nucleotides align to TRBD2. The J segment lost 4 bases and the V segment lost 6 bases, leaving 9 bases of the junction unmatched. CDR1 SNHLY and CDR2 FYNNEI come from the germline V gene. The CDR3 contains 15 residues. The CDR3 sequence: CASSLTSGVPDTQYF. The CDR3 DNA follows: TGTGCCAGCAGCCTTACTAGCGGAGTGCCAGATACGCAGTATTTT.

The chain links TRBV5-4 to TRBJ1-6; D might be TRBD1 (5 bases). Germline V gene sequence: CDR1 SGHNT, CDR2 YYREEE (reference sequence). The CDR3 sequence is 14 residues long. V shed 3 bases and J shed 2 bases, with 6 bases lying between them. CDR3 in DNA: TGTGCCAGCAGCTGGGGGACCTATAATTCACCCCTCCACTTT. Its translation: CASSWGTYNSPLHF.

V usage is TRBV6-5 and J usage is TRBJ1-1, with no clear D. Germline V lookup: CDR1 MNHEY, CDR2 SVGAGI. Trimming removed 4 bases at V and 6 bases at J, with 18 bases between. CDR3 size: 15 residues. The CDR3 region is CASSSRAISGPEAFF. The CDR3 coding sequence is TGTGCCAGCAGTTCCCGCGCCATCAGCGGACCTGAAGCTTTCTTT.

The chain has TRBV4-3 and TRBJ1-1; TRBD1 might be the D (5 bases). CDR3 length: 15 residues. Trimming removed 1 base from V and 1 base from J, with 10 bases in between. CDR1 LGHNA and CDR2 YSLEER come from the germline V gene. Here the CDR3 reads CASSQVRGPNTEAFF. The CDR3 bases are TGCGCCAGCAGCCAAGTGCGGGGCCCGAACACTGAAGCTTTCTTT.